The clone carrying this TCR beta chain was detected a few times. Its antigen is undetermined. One entry per CDR3 protein, called by TCRdb with MiXCR from the RT-PCR reads. The data hold 400,000 to 650,000 distinct CDR3 sequences, with less than 7.5% observed a single time. The entry originates in a study of response to subunit inactivated influenza vaccine. Germline values: CDR1 SGHRS, CDR2 YFSETQ. J was trimmed by 3 bases and V by 4 bases; bases with no gene match: 11. There are 16 residues in the CDR3. Regarding the study as a whole: Authors suggested few new T cells are recruited by each seasonal influenza vaccination.

The TCR originated in a man between 50 and 75 years old who received an inactivated influenza vaccine. The sample in question was PBMCs from blood, obtained about 23 months after vaccination. The V and J genes are TRBV5-1 and TRBJ2-7; 9 nucleotides agree with TRBD1. The CDR3 nucleotides read TGCGCCAGCAGCGTGGAACCGGGACAGGGCCTCTACGAGCAGTACTTC. Its protein is CASSVEPGQGLYEQYF.